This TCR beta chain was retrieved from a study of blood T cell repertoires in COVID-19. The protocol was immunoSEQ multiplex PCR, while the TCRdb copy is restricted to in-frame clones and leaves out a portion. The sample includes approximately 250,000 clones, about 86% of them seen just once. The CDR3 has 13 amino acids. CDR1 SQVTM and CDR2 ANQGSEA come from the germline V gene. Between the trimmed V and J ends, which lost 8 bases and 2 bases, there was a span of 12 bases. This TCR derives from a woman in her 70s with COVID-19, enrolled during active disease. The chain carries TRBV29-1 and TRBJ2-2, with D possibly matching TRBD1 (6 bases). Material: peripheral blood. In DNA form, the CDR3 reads TGCAGCTTAAGGGGGACCAACACCGGGGAGCTGTTTTTT. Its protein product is CSLRGTNTGELFF.